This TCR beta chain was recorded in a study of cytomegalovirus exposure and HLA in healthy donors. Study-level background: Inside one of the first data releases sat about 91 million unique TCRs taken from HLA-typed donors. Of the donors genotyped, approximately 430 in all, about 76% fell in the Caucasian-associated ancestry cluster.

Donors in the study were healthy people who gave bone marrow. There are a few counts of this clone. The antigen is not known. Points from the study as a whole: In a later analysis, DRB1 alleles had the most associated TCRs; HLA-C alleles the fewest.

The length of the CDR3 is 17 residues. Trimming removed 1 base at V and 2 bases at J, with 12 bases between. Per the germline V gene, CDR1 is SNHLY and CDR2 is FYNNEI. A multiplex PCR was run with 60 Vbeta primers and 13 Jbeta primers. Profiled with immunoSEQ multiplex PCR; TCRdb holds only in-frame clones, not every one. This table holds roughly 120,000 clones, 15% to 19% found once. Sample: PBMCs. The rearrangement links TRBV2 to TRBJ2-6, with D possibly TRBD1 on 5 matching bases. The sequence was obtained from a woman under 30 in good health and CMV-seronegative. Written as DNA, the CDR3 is TGTGCCAGCAGTGAAGGAGCAGGGCATACTGGGGCCAACGTCCTGACTTTC. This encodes CASSEGAGHTGANVLTF.